These T cell receptor beta chains were read from a single sample in a study of T cells in Graves' hyperthyroidism and ophthalmopathy. TCRdb independently ran MiXCR on the multiplex PCR reads; one entry per CDR3 protein. The table includes around 340,000 distinct CDR3 sequences, approximately 15% detected once. The sample consisted of blood. These receptors originate from a man aged 25 to 45 with Graves' hyperthyroidism. Each CDR3 is given with its conserved first and last residue. D genes are given only for firm matches. Size tells how often a clone was seen (once, few, many) or the class of an expanded clone, and some rows leave it out.

abundance: .
d_gene: .
len: 14
v_gene: TRBV4-1
j_gene: TRBJ1-1
CDR3nt: TGCGCCAGCAGCCAAGTAGGAGGGAACACTGAAGCTTTCTTT
CDR3aa: CASSQVGGNTEAFF

abundance: few
d_gene: .
len: 13
v_gene: TRBV2
j_gene: TRBJ1-5
CDR3nt: TGTGCCAGCAGACGACAGAACAATCAGCCCCAGCATTTT
CDR3aa: CASRRQNNQPQHF

abundance: many
d_gene: .
len: 15
v_gene: TRBV11-2
j_gene: TRBJ2-3
CDR3nt: TGTGCCAGCAGCTTTACCGGGGCAAACACAGATACGCAGTATTTT
CDR3aa: CASSFTGANTDTQYF

abundance: few
d_gene: .
len: 15
v_gene: TRBV4-1
j_gene: TRBJ2-1
CDR3nt: TGCGCCAGCAGCCAGACCGGTAGCGATTACAATGAGCAGTTCTTC
CDR3aa: CASSQTGSDYNEQFF

abundance: many
d_gene: .
len: 13
v_gene: TRBV7-3
j_gene: TRBJ1-1
CDR3nt: TGTGCCAGCAGCTTGAGGATGAACACTGAAGCTTTCTTT
CDR3aa: CASSLRMNTEAFF

abundance: many
d_gene: .
len: 12
v_gene: TRBV6-1
j_gene: TRBJ2-3
CDR3nt: TGTGCCAGCAGTGAATTTGCAGATACGCAGTATTTT
CDR3aa: CASSEFADTQYF

abundance: .
d_gene: TRBD1
len: 12
v_gene: TRBV29-1
j_gene: TRBJ1-1
CDR3nt: TGCAGCGTGGGGGGGCAGGGGGCGAAGGCTTTCTTT
CDR3aa: CSVGGQGAKAFF

abundance: many
d_gene: .
len: 15
v_gene: TRBV12-3/TRBV12-4
j_gene: TRBJ2-3
CDR3nt: TGTGCCAGCAGTTTCGGGGCCTCTAGCACAGATACGCAGTATTTT
CDR3aa: CASSFGASSTDTQYF

abundance: few
d_gene: .
len: 14
v_gene: TRBV11-3
j_gene: TRBJ2-1
CDR3nt: TGTGTCAGCAGCTCCACAGGGACTTACAATGAGCAGTTCTTC
CDR3aa: CVSSSTGTYNEQFF

abundance: many
d_gene: .
len: 18
v_gene: TRBV11-3
j_gene: TRBJ2-1
CDR3nt: TGTGCCAGCAGCAGCCCCCCGGGGGGCGGGTACTCCTACAATGAGCAGTTCTTC
CDR3aa: CASSSPPGGGYSYNEQFF

abundance: many
d_gene: .
len: 16
v_gene: TRBV28
j_gene: TRBJ1-1
CDR3nt: TGTGCCAGCAGTTTAAACCCGGGGGCTGGGAACACTGAAGCTTTCTTT
CDR3aa: CASSLNPGAGNTEAFF

abundance: many
d_gene: .
len: 15
v_gene: TRBV30
j_gene: TRBJ1-1
CDR3nt: TGTGCCTGGAGTGTAACGGCAGGGATGAACACTGAAGCTTTCTTT
CDR3aa: CAWSVTAGMNTEAFF

abundance: .
d_gene: TRBD2
len: 13
v_gene: TRBV7-9
j_gene: TRBJ2-1
CDR3nt: TGTGCCAGCAGCTCCGAACCCGGGACTAGTTTTTTCTTC
CDR3aa: CASSSEPGTSFFF

abundance: many
d_gene: .
len: 13
v_gene: TRBV20-1
j_gene: TRBJ2-7
CDR3nt: TGCAGTGCTAGAGGCCCAGACAATTACGAGCAGTACTTC
CDR3aa: CSARGPDNYEQYF

abundance: many
d_gene: .
len: 15
v_gene: TRBV11-2
j_gene: TRBJ2-1
CDR3nt: TGTGCCAGCAGCCCTTCCCCGGGTAGGGGCAATGAGCAGTTCTTC
CDR3aa: CASSPSPGRGNEQFF

abundance: few
d_gene: .
len: 20
v_gene: TRBV18
j_gene: TRBJ2-1
CDR3nt: TGTGCCAGCTCACCCCTACCATGGAGGGCCGTCGGGTGGATCTACGATGAGCAGTTCTTC
CDR3aa: CASSPLPWRAVGWIYDEQFF

abundance: .
d_gene: .
len: 15
v_gene: TRBV6-5
j_gene: TRBJ2-6
CDR3nt: TGTGCCAGCAGTTGGGGCTGGCCTGGGGCCAACGTCCTGACTTTC
CDR3aa: CASSWGWPGANVLTF

abundance: many
d_gene: TRBD2
len: 13
v_gene: TRBV28
j_gene: TRBJ2-5
CDR3nt: TGTGCCAGCATTGGGGGGGACCAAGAGACCCAGTACTTC
CDR3aa: CASIGGDQETQYF

abundance: few
d_gene: .
len: 14
v_gene: TRBV6-1
j_gene: TRBJ1-5
CDR3nt: TGTGCCAGCAGAAGACAGGATAGCAATCAGCCCCAGCATTTT
CDR3aa: CASRRQDSNQPQHF

abundance: few
d_gene: TRBD1
len: 16
v_gene: TRBV24-1
j_gene: TRBJ2-1
CDR3nt: TGTGCCACCAGTGATTTAGGGACAGGGTCTGGGGGGGGGTGGTTCTTC
CDR3aa: CATSDLGTGSGGGWFF

abundance: few
d_gene: TRBD2
len: 14
v_gene: TRBV12-3/TRBV12-4
j_gene: TRBJ2-1
CDR3nt: TGTGCCAGCACCTACGGGACTAGAGTTAATGAGCAGTTCTTC
CDR3aa: CASTYGTRVNEQFF

abundance: few
d_gene: TRBD2
len: 18
v_gene: TRBV12-3/TRBV12-4
j_gene: TRBJ2-2
CDR3nt: TGTGCCAGCAGTCCCCGGACTAGCGGGACCTGGGACACCGGGGAGCTGTTTTTT
CDR3aa: CASSPRTSGTWDTGELFF

abundance: many
d_gene: TRBD2
len: 15
v_gene: TRBV20-1
j_gene: TRBJ2-3
CDR3nt: TGCAGTGCCAGAGGGACTAGCGGGAGAAGAGATACGCAGTATTTT
CDR3aa: CSARGTSGRRDTQYF

abundance: many
d_gene: .
len: 14
v_gene: TRBV7-3
j_gene: TRBJ2-1
CDR3nt: TGTGCCAGCAGCTCGGGAAGGGGGGACGATGAGCAGTTCTTC
CDR3aa: CASSSGRGDDEQFF

abundance: many
d_gene: .
len: 18
v_gene: TRBV7-8
j_gene: TRBJ2-1
CDR3nt: TGTGCCAGCAGCTTCCCGTTGCGGTTAGGGGGGCTACACAATGAGCAGTTCTTC
CDR3aa: CASSFPLRLGGLHNEQFF

abundance: .
d_gene: .
len: 14
v_gene: TRBV5-1
j_gene: TRBJ2-2
CDR3nt: TGCGCCAGCAGCCCGACAGGGAACACCGGGGAGCTGTTTTTT
CDR3aa: CASSPTGNTGELFF

abundance: few
d_gene: TRBD2
len: 18
v_gene: TRBV6-1
j_gene: TRBJ2-3
CDR3nt: TGTGCCAGCAGTCCAGGGGTTCTAGCGGGAGGGCCATCAGATACGCAGTATTTT
CDR3aa: CASSPGVLAGGPSDTQYF

abundance: few
d_gene: TRBD1
len: 14
v_gene: TRBV7-9
j_gene: TRBJ2-7
CDR3nt: TGTGCCAGCAGCTCGGCGACAGGGGGCGCGGGGCAGTACTTC
CDR3aa: CASSSATGGAGQYF

abundance: many
d_gene: .
len: 13
v_gene: TRBV12-3/TRBV12-4
j_gene: TRBJ2-3
CDR3nt: TGTGCCAGCACCCTAAATGCAGGAGATACGCAGTATTTT
CDR3aa: CASTLNAGDTQYF

abundance: many
d_gene: .
len: 14
v_gene: TRBV11-2
j_gene: TRBJ2-1
CDR3nt: TGTGCCAGCAGCTTGGGGAGCTCCTACAATGAGCAGTTCTTC
CDR3aa: CASSLGSSYNEQFF

abundance: .
d_gene: TRBD2
len: 19
v_gene: TRBV7-9
j_gene: TRBJ2-2
CDR3nt: TGTGCCAGCAGCTCAGAACTAGCGGGAGGGCCCGGGGTCACCGGGGAGCTGTTTTTT
CDR3aa: CASSSELAGGPGVTGELFF

abundance: many
d_gene: .
len: 17
v_gene: TRBV30
j_gene: TRBJ2-5
CDR3nt: TGTGCCTGGACCCGGAGGCGTAGCCGGACCCCTCGGGAGACCCAGTACTTC
CDR3aa: CAWTRRRSRTPRETQYF

abundance: few
d_gene: TRBD2
len: 16
v_gene: TRBV4-1
j_gene: TRBJ2-3
CDR3nt: TGCGCCAGCAGCCAAGGAGCGGGAGGGTTCACAGATACGCAGTATTTT
CDR3aa: CASSQGAGGFTDTQYF

abundance: many
d_gene: .
len: 12
v_gene: TRBV11-2
j_gene: TRBJ1-2
CDR3nt: TGTGCCAGCAGCCGGGACGGCTATGGCTACACCTTC
CDR3aa: CASSRDGYGYTF

abundance: many
d_gene: TRBD2
len: 15
v_gene: TRBV6-4
j_gene: TRBJ2-3
CDR3nt: TGTGCCAGCAGTGACTCGACGGGAGGCTCAGATACGCAGTATTTT
CDR3aa: CASSDSTGGSDTQYF

abundance: many
d_gene: TRBD1
len: 15
v_gene: TRBV5-1
j_gene: TRBJ2-7
CDR3nt: TGCGCCAGCAGCTCACCTCAGGGGGTGGTCCACGAGCAGTACTTC
CDR3aa: CASSSPQGVVHEQYF

abundance: .
d_gene: .
len: 14
v_gene: TRBV9
j_gene: TRBJ2-3
CDR3nt: TGTGCCAGCAGCGTAGCCCCGGGGGCAGATACGCAGTATTTT
CDR3aa: CASSVAPGADTQYF

abundance: once
d_gene: .
len: 16
v_gene: TRBV4-1
j_gene: TRBJ2-1
CDR3nt: TGCGCCAGCAGCCAACCAGGTTATCACTCCTACAATGAGCAGTTCTTC
CDR3aa: CASSQPGYHSYNEQFF

abundance: many
d_gene: .
len: 13
v_gene: TRBV28
j_gene: TRBJ2-5
CDR3nt: TGTGCCAGCAATACTGGGGGGCGGGAGACCCAGTACTTC
CDR3aa: CASNTGGRETQYF

abundance: few
d_gene: .
len: 12
v_gene: TRBV27
j_gene: TRBJ2-7
CDR3nt: TGTGCCAGCAGTCCCAACTCCTACGAGCAGTGCTTC
CDR3aa: CASSPNSYEQCF

abundance: many
d_gene: .
len: 15
v_gene: TRBV11-2
j_gene: TRBJ2-3
CDR3nt: TGTGCCAGCAGCACCGGGACATCTAGCACAGATACGCAGTATTTT
CDR3aa: CASSTGTSSTDTQYF

abundance: many
d_gene: .
len: 13
v_gene: TRBV30
j_gene: TRBJ1-5
CDR3nt: TGTGCCTGGGGGGGAGGGGGCAATCAGCCCCAGCATTTT
CDR3aa: CAWGGGGNQPQHF

abundance: .
d_gene: .
len: 15
v_gene: TRBV9
j_gene: TRBJ1-6
CDR3nt: TGTGCCAGCAGCGTACTTGGCCAGGGTAATTCACCCCTCCACTTT
CDR3aa: CASSVLGQGNSPLHF

abundance: .
d_gene: .
len: 16
v_gene: TRBV6-2/TRBV6-3
j_gene: TRBJ2-2
CDR3nt: TGTGCCAGCAGTTACTCGAGCAGGGCCGGCACCGGGGAGCTGTTTTTT
CDR3aa: CASSYSSRAGTGELFF

abundance: many
d_gene: TRBD2
len: 13
v_gene: TRBV29-1
j_gene: TRBJ2-3
CDR3nt: TGCAGCGTGACCGGGACTAGCGAAGATACGCAGTATTTT
CDR3aa: CSVTGTSEDTQYF

abundance: many
d_gene: TRBD1
len: 13
v_gene: TRBV7-2
j_gene: TRBJ1-1
CDR3nt: TGTGCCAGCAGCTTAAGACAGGGCGCTGAAGCTTTCTTT
CDR3aa: CASSLRQGAEAFF